Listed here are 25 T cell receptor beta chains from one sample, sequenced in a study of T cell responses to AZD1222 COVID-19 vaccine (dated by TCRdb to 2020 to 2023). This specimen's time point label, interpreted: about 28 days (+/-7) after the second vaccine dose. This specimen's treatment or condition label, interpreted: meningococcal conjugate vaccine given as trial control. Library creation used the immunoSEQ multiplex PCR assay. In its TCRdb copy, this immuneACCESS table keeps in-frame sequences only and misses some clones. Where compared with another copy, unresolved V genes explain less than half of these, and the others have no known cause. In all, the sample holds roughly 100,000 clones, and 86% of those were seen once. The ten largest clones represent approximately 3% of the sample. The material was peripheral blood, obtained 28 days after the second dose of the MenACWY control vaccine. The receptors stem from an adult who received the MenACWY meningococcal vaccine as a control.

V usage is TRBV12-2 and J usage is TRBJ2-7; the table's D call of TRBD1 was not tested on the DNA. TRBV12-2 is a known pseudogene. CDR3 length: 16 residues. CDR3 coding DNA: TGTGCAAGTCGCCGGACAGGGGGCTCTACCCCCTACGAGCAGTACTTC. This gives the protein CASRRTGGSTPYEQYF.

V gene TRBV7-2 combines with J gene TRBJ2-3; 7 nucleotides agree with TRBD2. This CDR3 has 17 amino acids. Germline loops: CDR1 SGHTA, CDR2 FQGNSA. After removal of 4 bases from V and 3 bases from J, the junction contained 13 bases not matched to a gene. CDR3 amino acids: CASSYGTTLRKTDTQYF. The CDR3 DNA sequence: TGTGCCAGCAGCTACGGGACTACCTTAAGGAAAACAGATACGCAGTATTTT.

V usage is TRBV5-4 and J usage is TRBJ1-2; 7 bases are a match to TRBD1. The germline gives CDR1 SGHNT, CDR2 YYREEE (reference sequence). The V gene end was trimmed by 0 bases and the J gene end by 2 bases; junction bases not matched to a gene: 1. The CDR3 is 14 residues long. The CDR3 loop is CASSLDRGNYGYTF. Written as DNA, the CDR3 is TGTGCCAGCAGCTTGGACAGGGGAAACTATGGCTACACCTTC.

The chain joins TRBV5-1 to TRBJ1-4, with D unclear. CDR1 is SGHRS and CDR2 is YFSETQ in the germline V gene. This CDR3 region has 14 residues. V was shortened by 0 bases and J by 4 bases, with 7 bases between the two germline ends. CDR3 region: CASSLDSLNEKLFF. CDR3 nucleotide sequence: TGCGCCAGCAGCTTGGACAGCCTTAATGAAAAACTGTTTTTT.

The J gene is TRBJ2-1, the V gene TRBV20-1; D possibly matches TRBD1 or TRBD2 (5 bases each). Trimming removed 3 bases from V and 9 bases from J, with 12 bases in between. CDR1 is DFQATT and CDR2 is SNEGSKA in the germline V gene (reference sequence). The length of the CDR3 is 12 residues. In DNA form, the CDR3 reads TGCAGTGCTAGTGGGGGATTTGGTGAGCAGTTCTTC. It codes for CSASGGFGEQFF.

The rearrangement joins TRBV6-2 or TRBV6-3 to TRBJ2-7; D remains ambiguous. The CDR3 sequence is 13 residues long. Germline CDR1 is MNHEY and CDR2 is SVGEGT. V shed 2 bases and J shed 9 bases, with 14 bases lying between them. In nucleotides, the CDR3 is TGTGCCAGCAGTTACGATCGACACCTAGGGCAGTACTTC. Translating it yields CASSYDRHLGQYF.

This chain uses TRBV6-5 with TRBJ2-7; 9 bases match TRBD2. The germline gives CDR1 MNHEY, CDR2 SVGAGI. The CDR3 extends over 14 amino acids. Unmatched junction bases numbered 9, after V lost 6 bases and J lost 6 bases. CDR3 in DNA: TGTGCCAGCAGCCCACCGGGACTAGCAGGCGAGCAGTACTTC. Residues: CASSPPGLAGEQYF.

This chain uses TRBV20-1 with TRBJ2-7; D may be TRBD1 (7 bases). CDR1 and CDR2 from the germline V gene are DFQATT and SNEGSKA (reference sequence). The CDR3 is made up of 14 amino acids. V shed 3 bases and J shed 7 bases, with 19 bases lying between them. Written as DNA, the CDR3 is TGCAGTGCTAGTTCCGCAGGGGGGCGGTTTGAGCAGTACTTC. Protein: CSASSAGGRFEQYF.

This sequence joins TRBV3-1 (or the pseudogene TRBV3-2) and TRBJ1-2; 11 nucleotides match TRBD1. Germline V gene lookup returns CDR1 LGHDT and CDR2 YNNKEL (reference sequence). With V trimmed by 4 bases and J by 0 bases, 4 bases remained unmatched. The CDR3 is made up of 16 amino acids. In DNA form, the CDR3 reads TGTGCCAGCAGCCCCCGGGACAGGGGGACTAACTATGGCTACACCTTC. It yields the protein CASSPRDRGTNYGYTF.

The chain recombines TRBV4-2 with TRBJ1-1; no clear D gene. The CDR3 runs to 15 residues. The germline gives CDR1 LGHNA, CDR2 YNFKEQ. Trimming pared 1 base from V and 1 base from J, leaving 10 bases between. CDR3 region: CASSQGGSSNTEAFF. The CDR3 DNA follows: TGTGCCAGCAGCCAAGGCGGCAGCTCGAACACTGAAGCTTTCTTT.

J is TRBJ1-2 and V is TRBV5-5; tentatively, D is TRBD1 (6 bases). V gave up 6 bases and J gave up 0 bases, with 15 bases separating them. The CDR3 consists of 15 residues. Germline V gives CDR1 SGHKS, CDR2 YYEKEE (reference sequence). This CDR3 reads CASTLGGGANYGYTF. For the CDR3, the DNA is TGTGCCAGCACCCTGGGAGGGGGAGCTAACTATGGCTACACCTTC.

This clone is a singleton in its sample. CDR3 in DNA: TGTGCCTGGACAAACCCATCCCCCTCACAGGGCAATCAGCCCCAGCATTTT. Translation: CAWTNPSPSQGNQPQHF. The rearrangement links TRBV30 to TRBJ1-5, with D possibly TRBD1 on 5 matching bases. The CDR3 contains 17 residues. CDR1 is GTSNPN and CDR2 is SVGIG in the germline V gene (reference sequence). The V and J ends lost 4 bases and 2 bases respectively, with 21 bases between them.

This rearrangement joins TRBV29-1 to TRBJ1-2, with TRBD1 matching 9 bases. CDR1 and CDR2 from the germline V gene are SQVTM and ANQGSEA. The CDR3 totals 13 residues. V was clipped by 6 bases and J by 3 bases; unmatched bases: 5. The CDR3 loop is CSVIGQGHYGYTF. CDR3 DNA sequence: TGCAGCGTGATTGGACAGGGGCACTATGGCTACACCTTC.

The chain recombines TRBV18 with TRBJ2-1, with TRBD2 matching 9 bases. V lost 6 bases and J lost 9; bases outside the gene matches: 6. Germline V gene lookup returns CDR1 KGHSH and CDR2 LQKENI. This CDR3 comprises 13 residues. This CDR3 is CASSPAGGPEQFF. CDR3 nucleotides: TGTGCCAGCTCGCCCGCGGGGGGGCCTGAGCAGTTCTTC.

The J gene is TRBJ2-7, the V gene TRBV3-1 (or the pseudogene TRBV3-2), with D uncertain. V dropped 2 bases and J dropped 2 bases, with 4 bases sitting between them. This CDR3 region has 12 residues. CDR1 is LGHDT, CDR2 YNNKEL, per germline (reference sequence). The CDR3 here is CASSQSTYEQYF. In DNA, the CDR3 is TGTGCCAGCAGCCAATCCACCTACGAGCAGTACTTC.

Points on this clone: A read error may account for a junction end that differs from germline. J is TRBJ2-7 and V is TRBV29-1; 7 bases are shared with TRBD1. The germline gives CDR1 SQVTM, CDR2 ANQGSEA. The length of the CDR3 is 11 residues. CDR3 region: CPFPQGDEQYF. The CDR3 DNA sequence: TGTCCCTTTCCCCAGGGGGACGAGCAGTACTTC.

The V and J genes are TRBV28 and TRBJ2-7, with 8 bases that match TRBD1. In germline, CDR1 is MDHEN, CDR2 SYDVKM. V lost 6 bases, J lost 5 bases, and 12 bases stayed unmatched. The CDR3 contains 15 residues. The CDR3 sequence is CASRHQQGEVDEQYF. The CDR3 DNA is TGTGCCAGCAGGCATCAACAGGGGGAAGTCGACGAGCAGTACTTC.

J is TRBJ2-3 and V is TRBV7-2; 9 bases map to TRBD1. Germline CDR1 is SGHTA and CDR2 is FQGNSA. Trimming cost V 5 bases and J 0 bases; bases outside gene matches: 9. CDR3 length: 17 amino acids. CDR3 sequence reads: CASSPQDRGLSTDTQYF. CDR3 coding DNA: TGTGCCAGCAGCCCCCAGGACAGGGGACTTAGCACAGATACGCAGTATTTT.

The chain links TRBV2 to TRBJ1-5; D might be TRBD1 (5 bases). CDR1 and CDR2 from the germline V gene are SNHLY and FYNNEI. The CDR3 is made up of 15 amino acids. V was clipped by 7 bases and J by 3 bases, with 16 bases between them. CDR3 protein: CASTETEDYNQPQHF. As DNA, the CDR3 is TGTGCCAGCACCGAGACAGAAGACTACAATCAGCCCCAGCATTTT.

The rearrangement uses TRBV12-3 or TRBV12-4 and TRBJ1-2, with a weak D call TRBD1 (5 bases). V lost 1 base, J lost 2 bases, and 5 bases lay in between. The CDR3 consists of 13 residues. In DNA form, the CDR3 reads TGTGCCAGCAGTTTAGAGGGGAACTATGGCTACACCTTC. This translates into CASSLEGNYGYTF.

CDR3 nucleotides: TGTGCCAGCAGCTTGGATGGGACAGGGAATCTGCGAAACACCATATATTTT. This gives the protein CASSLDGTGNLRNTIYF. The chain carries TRBV5-8 and TRBJ1-3; 9 positions match TRBD1. This CDR3 spans 17 amino acids. Germline V CDR1 and CDR2: SGHTS, YDEGEE. Trimming took 0 bases from V and 5 from J; bases not matched to a gene: 9. Using reference TRBV5-8 and TRBJ1-3 for the parts outside the CDR3, the full variable domain is EAGVTQSPTHLIKTRGQQATLRCSPISGHTSVYWYQQALGLGLQFLLWYDEGEERNRGNFPPRFSGRQFPNYSSELNVNALELEDSALYLCASSLDGTGNLRNTIYFGEGSWLTVV.

The chain joins TRBV5-1 to TRBJ1-5; 12 nucleotides match TRBD1. V dropped 4 bases and J dropped 9; count of bases not matched to a gene: 11. The CDR3 consists of 16 residues. Germline CDR1 SGHRS, CDR2 YFSETQ. The CDR3 sequence: CASSPGGTGGSPPQHF. The CDR3 bases are TGCGCCAGCAGCCCCGGGGGGACAGGGGGCAGTCCGCCCCAGCATTTT.

The chain joins TRBV2 to TRBJ2-1; a possible D gene is TRBD1 (5 bases). This CDR3 has 13 residues. V lost 4 bases to trimming and J lost 6 bases, with 10 bases between them. Germline V lookup: CDR1 SNHLY, CDR2 FYNNEI. CDR3 sequence: CASSGRRGNEQFF. Here the CDR3 DNA reads TGTGCCAGCAGTGGGCGTAGGGGCAATGAGCAGTTCTTC.

The chain uses TRBV27 and TRBJ1-6; a weak D match, TRBD1 (5 bases). V gave up 2 bases and J gave up 5 bases, with 19 bases separating them. The CDR3 has 18 residues. The germline CDR1 and CDR2 sequences are MNHEY and SMNVEV (reference sequence). The CDR3 DNA follows: TGTGCCAGCAGTTTAGGAGCGAGGACACCCACAAATAATTCACCCCTCCACTTT. Protein: CASSLGARTPTNNSPLHF.

The chain uses TRBV19 and TRBJ1-6; no definite D call. Trimming shortened V by 4 bases and J by 0 bases, and 4 bases separated the two germline ends. The CDR3 spans 14 residues. Germline V lookup: CDR1 LNHDA, CDR2 SQIVND (reference sequence). The CDR3: CASSTRSYNSPLHF. CDR3 DNA sequence: TGTGCCAGTAGTACGCGCTCCTATAATTCACCCCTCCACTTT. The whole variable domain, filled in from reference TRBV19 and TRBJ1-6, reads DGGITQSPKYLFRKEGQNVTLSCEQNLNHDAMYWYRQDPGQGLRLIYYSQIVNDFQKGDIAEGYSVSREKKESFPLTVTSAQKNPTAFYLCASSTRSYNSPLHFGNGTRLTVT.